This T cell receptor beta chain was captured by sequencing in a study of OX40 agonist ivuxolimab in advanced cancers. Study information: Patient treatment consisted of intravenous ivuxolimab administration every 2 weeks at 0.01 to 10 mg/kg. The study, taken as a whole, reports: Dose levels from 0.1 to 3.0 mg/kg saw CD4+ and CD8+ blood T cells expand clonally by week 6. CD8+ T cells were the subset that, on average, had more expanded clones than CD4+.

On this clone: What it binds is not known.

TCRdb's table, derived via immunoSEQ multiplex PCR, lists solely in-frame clones and lacks some. The sample lists about 80,000 clones; 75% to 90% were seen once. This CDR3 region has 15 residues. CDR1 and CDR2 from the germline V gene are SEHNR and FQNEAQ (reference sequence). Unmatched junction bases numbered 7, after V lost 3 bases and J lost 5 bases. The source was CD4+ or CD8+ T cells sorted from blood, collected in a trial of the OX40 agonist ivuxolimab. The sequence derives from an adult with an advanced solid tumor such as melanoma, head and neck, liver or kidney cancer. The V and J genes are TRBV7-9 and TRBJ2-7; 10 bases are shared with TRBD1. CDR3 nucleotide sequence: TGTGCCAGCAGCTTGGCGGACAGGGGGACCGACGAGCAGTACTTC. This gives the protein CASSLADRGTDEQYF.